The source of this T cell receptor (beta chain) is a study of blood T cell repertoires in COVID-19. Looking at the study overall: Material from acute and convalescent COVID-19 was sourced from the United States, Italy and Spain. The cDNA or gDNA used as material had been derived from T cells, B-cell-depleted T cells, or PBMCs.

Sequencing was performed with immunoSEQ multiplex PCR; in TCRdb, only in-frame clones are kept and a portion is missing. Here the sample spans about 210,000 clones, 80% to 90% being singletons. The J segment lost 7 bases and the V segment lost 6 bases, leaving 16 bases of the junction unmatched. Germline CDR1 reads MNHNY; CDR2 reads SVGAGI (reference sequence). The CDR3 has 17 amino acids. The clonotype comes from a woman aged 40 to 50 with active or convalescent COVID-19. The chain links TRBV6-6 to TRBJ1-4; 8 nucleotides match TRBD1. Sequencing used peripheral blood. The CDR3 bases are TGTGCCAGCAGCCGACCACGGACAGGGCCACGGGGTGAAAAACTGTTTTTT. Translating gives CASSRPRTGPRGEKLFF.